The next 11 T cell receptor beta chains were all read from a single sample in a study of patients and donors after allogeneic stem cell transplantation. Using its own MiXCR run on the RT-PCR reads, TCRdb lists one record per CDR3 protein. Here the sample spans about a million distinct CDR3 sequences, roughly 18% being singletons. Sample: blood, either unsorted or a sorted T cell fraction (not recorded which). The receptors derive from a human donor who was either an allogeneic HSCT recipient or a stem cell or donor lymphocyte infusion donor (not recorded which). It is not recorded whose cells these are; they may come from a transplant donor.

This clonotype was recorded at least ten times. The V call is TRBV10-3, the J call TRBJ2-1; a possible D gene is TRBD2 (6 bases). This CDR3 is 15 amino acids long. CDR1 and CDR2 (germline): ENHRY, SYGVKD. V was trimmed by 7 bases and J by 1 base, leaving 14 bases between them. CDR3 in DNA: TGTGCCATCAAAATTGGAGGGAAGTCCTACAATGAGCAGTTCTTC. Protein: CAIKIGGKSYNEQFF.

The CDR3 protein is CASSLNGLYYEQYF. DNA of the CDR3: TGTGCCAGCAGTTTAAACGGACTATACTACGAGCAGTACTTC. This sequence joins TRBV12-3 or TRBV12-4 and TRBJ2-7, with D possibly matching TRBD2 (6 bases). The CDR3 spans 14 residues. Deletions cut 2 bases from V and 3 bases from J, with 11 bases between.

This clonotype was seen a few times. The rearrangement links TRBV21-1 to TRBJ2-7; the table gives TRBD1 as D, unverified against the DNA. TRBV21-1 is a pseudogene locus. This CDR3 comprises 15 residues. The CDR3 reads CASKHRQGSSYEQYF. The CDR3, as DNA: TGTGCCAGCAAACACAGACAGGGTAGCTCCTACGAGCAGTACTTC.

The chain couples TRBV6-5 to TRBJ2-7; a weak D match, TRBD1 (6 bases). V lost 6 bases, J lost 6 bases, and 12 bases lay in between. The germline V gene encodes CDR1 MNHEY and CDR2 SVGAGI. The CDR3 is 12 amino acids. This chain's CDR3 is CASRRGTGEQYF. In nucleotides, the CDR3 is TGTGCCAGCAGAAGGGGGACGGGCGAGCAGTACTTC.

CDR3 DNA sequence: TGTGCCAGCACTATAAGGGGTACGAACACTGAAGCTTTCTTT. Translated: CASTIRGTNTEAFF. V and J are TRBV27 and TRBJ1-1; D may be TRBD1 (5 bases). The CDR3 spans 14 residues. Per germline, CDR1 MNHEY and CDR2 SMNVEV (reference sequence). The V end was cut by 7 bases, the J end by 1 base, with 13 bases between.

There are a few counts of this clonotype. The CDR3, as DNA: TGTGCCAGCAGCTACAGGGAATCTGGGGCCAACGTCCTGACTTTC. This sequence encodes CASSYRESGANVLTF. V gene TRBV5-4 combines with J gene TRBJ2-6; a weak D match, TRBD1 (6 bases). The CDR3 runs to 15 residues. The V gene lost 3 bases and the J gene lost 1 base, with 8 bases spanning the gap. Germline CDR1 is SGHNT and CDR2 is YYREEE (reference sequence).

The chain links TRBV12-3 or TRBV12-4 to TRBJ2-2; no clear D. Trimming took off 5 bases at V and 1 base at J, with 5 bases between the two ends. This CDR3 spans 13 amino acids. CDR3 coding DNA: TGTGCCAGCAGTGATCAGAACACCGGGGAGCTGTTTTTT. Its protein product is CASSDQNTGELFF.

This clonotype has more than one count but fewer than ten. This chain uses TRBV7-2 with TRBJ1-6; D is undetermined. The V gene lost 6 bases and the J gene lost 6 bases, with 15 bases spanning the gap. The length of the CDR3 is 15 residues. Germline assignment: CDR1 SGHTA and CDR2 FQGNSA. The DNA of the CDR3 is TGTGCCAGCAGTTATGTGTGGGCCCTTAATTCACCCCTCCACTTT. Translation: CASSYVWALNSPLHF.

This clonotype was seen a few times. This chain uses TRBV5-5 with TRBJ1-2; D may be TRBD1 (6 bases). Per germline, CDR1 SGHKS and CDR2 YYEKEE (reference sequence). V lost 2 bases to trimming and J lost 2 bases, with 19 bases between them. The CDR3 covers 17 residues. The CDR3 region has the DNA TGTGCCAGCAGCTTAGGGCCCACACAGGGTAACAACTATGGCTACACCTTC. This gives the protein CASSLGPTQGNNYGYTF. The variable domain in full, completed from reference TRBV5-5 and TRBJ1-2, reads DAGVTQSPTHLIKTRGQQVTLRCSPISGHKSVSWYQQVLGQGPQFIFQYYEKEERGRGNFPDRFSARQFPNYSSELNVNALLLGDSALYLCASSLGPTQGNNYGYTFGSGTRLTVV.

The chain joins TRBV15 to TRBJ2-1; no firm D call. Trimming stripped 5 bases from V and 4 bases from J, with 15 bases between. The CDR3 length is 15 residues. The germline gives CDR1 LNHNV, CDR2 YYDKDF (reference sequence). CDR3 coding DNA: TGTGCCACCAGCCGCGCTAGACGGCAGTACAATGAGCAGTTCTTC. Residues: CATSRARRQYNEQFF.

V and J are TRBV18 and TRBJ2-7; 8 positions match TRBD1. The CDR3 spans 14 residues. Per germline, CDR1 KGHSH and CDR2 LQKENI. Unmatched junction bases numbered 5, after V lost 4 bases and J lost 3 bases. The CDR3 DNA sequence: TGTGCCAGCTCACGGGACAGGACTTTCTACGAGCAGTACTTC. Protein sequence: CASSRDRTFYEQYF.